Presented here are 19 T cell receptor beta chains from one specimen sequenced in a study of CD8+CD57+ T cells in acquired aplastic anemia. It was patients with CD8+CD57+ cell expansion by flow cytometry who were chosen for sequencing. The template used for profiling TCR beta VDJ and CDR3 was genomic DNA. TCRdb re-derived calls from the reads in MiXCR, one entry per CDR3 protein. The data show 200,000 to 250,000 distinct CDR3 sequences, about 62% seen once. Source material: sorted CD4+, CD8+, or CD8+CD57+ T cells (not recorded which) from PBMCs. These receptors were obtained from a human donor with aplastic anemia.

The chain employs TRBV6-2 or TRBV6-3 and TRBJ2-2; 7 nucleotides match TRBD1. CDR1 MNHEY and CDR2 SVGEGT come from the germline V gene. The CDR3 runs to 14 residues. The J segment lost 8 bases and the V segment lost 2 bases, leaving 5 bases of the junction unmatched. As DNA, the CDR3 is TGTGCCAGCAGTTACGATGAGGACAGGGGGGAGCTGTTTTTT. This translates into CASSYDEDRGELFF.

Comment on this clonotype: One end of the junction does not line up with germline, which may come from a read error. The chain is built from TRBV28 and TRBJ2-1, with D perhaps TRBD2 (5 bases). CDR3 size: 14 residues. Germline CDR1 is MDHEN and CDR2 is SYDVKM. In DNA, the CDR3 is TGTGCCAGCAGTTTTGTAACGGGGATAAATGAGCAGTCCTTC. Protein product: CASSFVTGINEQSF.

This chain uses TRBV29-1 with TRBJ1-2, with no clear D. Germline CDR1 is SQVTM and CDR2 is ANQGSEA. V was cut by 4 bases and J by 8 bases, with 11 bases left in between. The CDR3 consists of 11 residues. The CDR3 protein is CSVVSLGGYTF. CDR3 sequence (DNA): TGCAGCGTTGTCTCCCTAGGGGGCTACACCTTC.

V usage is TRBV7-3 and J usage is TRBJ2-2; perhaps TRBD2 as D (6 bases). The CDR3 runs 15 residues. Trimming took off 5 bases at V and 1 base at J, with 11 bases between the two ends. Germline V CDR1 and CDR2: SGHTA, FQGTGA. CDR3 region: CASSLSGVNTGELFF. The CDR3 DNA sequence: TGTGCCAGCAGCCTCTCGGGGGTGAACACCGGGGAGCTGTTTTTT.

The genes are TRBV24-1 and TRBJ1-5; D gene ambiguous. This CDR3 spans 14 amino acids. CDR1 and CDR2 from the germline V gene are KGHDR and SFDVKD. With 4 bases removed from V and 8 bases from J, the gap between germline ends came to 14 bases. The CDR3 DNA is TGTGCCACCAGTGAGCCCGACGGACTAAAGCCCCAGCATTTT. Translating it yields CATSEPDGLKPQHF.

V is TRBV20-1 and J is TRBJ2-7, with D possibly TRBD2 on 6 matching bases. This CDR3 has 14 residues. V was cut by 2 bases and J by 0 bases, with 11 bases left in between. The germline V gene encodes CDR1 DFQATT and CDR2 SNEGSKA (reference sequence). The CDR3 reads CSARMAGSSYEQYF. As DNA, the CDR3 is TGCAGTGCTAGAATGGCGGGGTCCTCCTACGAGCAGTACTTC.

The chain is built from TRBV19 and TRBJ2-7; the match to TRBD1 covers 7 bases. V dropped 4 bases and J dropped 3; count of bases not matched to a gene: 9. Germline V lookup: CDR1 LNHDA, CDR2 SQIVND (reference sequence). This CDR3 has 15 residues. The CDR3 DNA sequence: TGTGCCAGTAGTAGCACGGGACAGCTCTTCTACGAGCAGTACTTC. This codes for CASSSTGQLFYEQYF.

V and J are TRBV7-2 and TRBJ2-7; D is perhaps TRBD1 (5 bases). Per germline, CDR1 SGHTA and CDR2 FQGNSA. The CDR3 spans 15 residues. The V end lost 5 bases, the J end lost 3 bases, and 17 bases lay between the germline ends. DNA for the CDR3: TGTGCCAGCAGCCCCAGCCGGACACGGGTCTACGAGCAGTACTTC. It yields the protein CASSPSRTRVYEQYF.

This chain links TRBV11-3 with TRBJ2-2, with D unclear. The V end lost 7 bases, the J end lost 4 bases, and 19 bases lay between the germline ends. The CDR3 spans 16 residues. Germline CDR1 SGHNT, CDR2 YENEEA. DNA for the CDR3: TGTGCCAGCACCCTAGGTTTTCCGTTGGGCACCGGGGAGCTGTTTTTT. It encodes CASTLGFPLGTGELFF.

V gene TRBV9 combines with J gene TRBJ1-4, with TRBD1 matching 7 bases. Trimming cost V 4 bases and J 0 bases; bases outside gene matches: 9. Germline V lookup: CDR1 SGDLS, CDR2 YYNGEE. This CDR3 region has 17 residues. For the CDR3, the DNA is TGTGCCAGCAGCAAGGGACAGACCTATGCAACTAATGAAAAACTGTTTTTT. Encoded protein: CASSKGQTYATNEKLFF.

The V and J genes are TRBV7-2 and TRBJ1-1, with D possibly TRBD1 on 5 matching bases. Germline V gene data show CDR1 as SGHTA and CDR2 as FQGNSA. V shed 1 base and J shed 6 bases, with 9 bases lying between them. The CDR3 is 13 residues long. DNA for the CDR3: TGTGCCAGCAGCTTAGGGGGGAATGCTGAAGCTTTCTTT. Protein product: CASSLGGNAEAFF.

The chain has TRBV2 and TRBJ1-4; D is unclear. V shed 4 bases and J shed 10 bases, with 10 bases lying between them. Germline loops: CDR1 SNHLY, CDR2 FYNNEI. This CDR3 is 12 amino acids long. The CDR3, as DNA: TGTGCCAGCAGTGTTCGGGTAGGAAAACTGTTTTTT. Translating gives CASSVRVGKLFF.

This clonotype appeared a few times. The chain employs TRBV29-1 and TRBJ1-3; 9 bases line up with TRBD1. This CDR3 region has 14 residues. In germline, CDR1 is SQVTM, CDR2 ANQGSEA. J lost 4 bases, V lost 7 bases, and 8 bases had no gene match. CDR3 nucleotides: TGCAGCGCCGGGACAGGGTTACGGGGAAACACCATATATTTT. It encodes CSAGTGLRGNTIYF.

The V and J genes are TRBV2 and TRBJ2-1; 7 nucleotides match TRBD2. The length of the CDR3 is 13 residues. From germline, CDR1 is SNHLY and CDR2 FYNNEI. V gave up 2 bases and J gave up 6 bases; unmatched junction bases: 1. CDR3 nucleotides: TGTGCCAGCAGTGAAAGGGAGGGCAATGAGCAGTTCTTC. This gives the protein CASSEREGNEQFF.

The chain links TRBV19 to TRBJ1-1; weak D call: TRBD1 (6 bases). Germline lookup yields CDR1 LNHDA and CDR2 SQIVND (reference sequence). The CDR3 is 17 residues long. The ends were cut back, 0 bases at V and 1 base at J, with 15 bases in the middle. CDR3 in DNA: TGTGCCAGTAGTATAGAGTTCTCAGGGGCTGCGAACACTGAAGCTTTCTTT. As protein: CASSIEFSGAANTEAFF.

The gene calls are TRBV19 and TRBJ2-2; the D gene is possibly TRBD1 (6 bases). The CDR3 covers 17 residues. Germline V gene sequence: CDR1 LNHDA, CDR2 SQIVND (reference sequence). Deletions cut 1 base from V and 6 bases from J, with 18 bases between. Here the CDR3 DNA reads TGTGCCAGTAGTATAGGACTCTCTTGGGGGCTACCCGGGGAGCTGTTTTTT. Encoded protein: CASSIGLSWGLPGELFF.

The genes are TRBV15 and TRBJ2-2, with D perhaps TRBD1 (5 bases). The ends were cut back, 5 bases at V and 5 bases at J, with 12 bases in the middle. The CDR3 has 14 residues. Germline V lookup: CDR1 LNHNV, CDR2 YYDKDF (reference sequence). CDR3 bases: TGTGCCACCAGCGCAGGGCGCGAGACCGGGGAGCTGTTTTTT. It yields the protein CATSAGRETGELFF.

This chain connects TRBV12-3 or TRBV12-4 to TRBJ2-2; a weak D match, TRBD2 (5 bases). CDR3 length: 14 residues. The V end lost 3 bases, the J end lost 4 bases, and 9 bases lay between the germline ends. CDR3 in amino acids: CASSFTGSTGELFF. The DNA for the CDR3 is TGTGCCAGCAGTTTCACGGGGAGCACCGGGGAGCTGTTTTTT.

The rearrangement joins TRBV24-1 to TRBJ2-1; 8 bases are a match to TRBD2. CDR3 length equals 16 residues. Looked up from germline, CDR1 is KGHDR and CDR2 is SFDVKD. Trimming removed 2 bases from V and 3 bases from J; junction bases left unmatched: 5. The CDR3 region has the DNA TGTGCCACCAGTGATTCCTCCGGGACTAGCTACAATGAGCAGTTCTTC. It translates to CATSDSSGTSYNEQFF.